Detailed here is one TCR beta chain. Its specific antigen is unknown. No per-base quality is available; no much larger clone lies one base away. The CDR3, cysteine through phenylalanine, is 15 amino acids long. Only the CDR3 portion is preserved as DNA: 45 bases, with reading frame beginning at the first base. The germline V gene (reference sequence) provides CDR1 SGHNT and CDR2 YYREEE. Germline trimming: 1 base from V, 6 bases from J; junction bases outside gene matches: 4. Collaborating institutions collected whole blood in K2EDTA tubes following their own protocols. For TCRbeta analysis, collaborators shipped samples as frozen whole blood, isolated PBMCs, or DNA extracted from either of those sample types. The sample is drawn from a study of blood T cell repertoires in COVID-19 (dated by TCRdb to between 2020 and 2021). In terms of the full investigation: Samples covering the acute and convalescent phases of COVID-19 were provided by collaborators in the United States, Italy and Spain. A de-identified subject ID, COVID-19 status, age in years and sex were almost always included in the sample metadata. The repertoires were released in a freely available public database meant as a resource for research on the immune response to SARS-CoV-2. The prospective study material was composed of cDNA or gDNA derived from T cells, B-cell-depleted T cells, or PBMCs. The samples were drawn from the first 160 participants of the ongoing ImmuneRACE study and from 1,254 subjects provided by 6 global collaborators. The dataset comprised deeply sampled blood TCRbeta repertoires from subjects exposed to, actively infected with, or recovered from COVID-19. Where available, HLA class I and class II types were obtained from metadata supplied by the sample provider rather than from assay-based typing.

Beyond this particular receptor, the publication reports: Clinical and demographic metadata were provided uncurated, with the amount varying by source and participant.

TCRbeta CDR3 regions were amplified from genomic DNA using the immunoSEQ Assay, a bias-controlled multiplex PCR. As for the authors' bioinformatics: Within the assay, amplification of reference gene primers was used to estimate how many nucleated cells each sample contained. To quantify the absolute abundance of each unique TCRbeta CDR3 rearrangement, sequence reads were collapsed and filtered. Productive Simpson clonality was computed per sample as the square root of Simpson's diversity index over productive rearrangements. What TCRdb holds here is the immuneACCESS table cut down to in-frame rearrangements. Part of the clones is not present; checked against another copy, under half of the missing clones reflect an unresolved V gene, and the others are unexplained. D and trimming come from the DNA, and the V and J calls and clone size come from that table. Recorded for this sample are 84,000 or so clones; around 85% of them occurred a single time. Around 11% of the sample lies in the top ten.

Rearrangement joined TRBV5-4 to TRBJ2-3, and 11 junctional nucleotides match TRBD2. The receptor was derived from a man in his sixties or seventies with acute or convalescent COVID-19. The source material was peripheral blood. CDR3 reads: CASSLTSGGSDTQYF. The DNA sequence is TGTGCCAGCAGCTTGACTAGCGGGGGTTCGGATACGCAGTATTTT.